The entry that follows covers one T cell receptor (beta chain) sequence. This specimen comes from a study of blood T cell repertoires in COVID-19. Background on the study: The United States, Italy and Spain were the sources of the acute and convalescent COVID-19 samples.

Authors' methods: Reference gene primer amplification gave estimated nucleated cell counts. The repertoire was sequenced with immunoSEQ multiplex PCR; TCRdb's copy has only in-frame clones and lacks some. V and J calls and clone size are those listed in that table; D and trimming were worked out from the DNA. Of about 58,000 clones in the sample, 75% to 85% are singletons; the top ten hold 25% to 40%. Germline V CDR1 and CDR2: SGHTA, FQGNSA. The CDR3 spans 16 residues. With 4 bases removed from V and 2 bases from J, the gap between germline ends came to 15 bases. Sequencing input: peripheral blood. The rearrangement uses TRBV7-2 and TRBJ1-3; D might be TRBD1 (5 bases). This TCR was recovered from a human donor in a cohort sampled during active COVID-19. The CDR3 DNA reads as TGTGCCAGCAGCTCACTAGCGGGGGTTACTGGAAACACCATATATTTT. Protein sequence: CASSSLAGVTGNTIYF.